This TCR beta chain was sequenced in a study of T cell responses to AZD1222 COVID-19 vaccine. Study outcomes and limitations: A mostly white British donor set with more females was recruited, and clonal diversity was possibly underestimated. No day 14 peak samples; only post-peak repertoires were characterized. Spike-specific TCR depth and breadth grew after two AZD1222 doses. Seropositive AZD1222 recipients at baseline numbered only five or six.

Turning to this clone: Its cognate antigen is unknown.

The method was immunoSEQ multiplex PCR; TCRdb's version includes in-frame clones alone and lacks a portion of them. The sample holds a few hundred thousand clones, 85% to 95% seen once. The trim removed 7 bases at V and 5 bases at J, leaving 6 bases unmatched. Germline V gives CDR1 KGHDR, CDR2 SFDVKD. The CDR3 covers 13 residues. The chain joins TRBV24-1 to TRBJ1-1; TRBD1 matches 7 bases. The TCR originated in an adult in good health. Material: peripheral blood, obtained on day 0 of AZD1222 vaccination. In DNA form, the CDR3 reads TGTGCCACCAGGGACAGGTGGGGGACTGAAGCTTTCTTT. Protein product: CATRDRWGTEAFF.